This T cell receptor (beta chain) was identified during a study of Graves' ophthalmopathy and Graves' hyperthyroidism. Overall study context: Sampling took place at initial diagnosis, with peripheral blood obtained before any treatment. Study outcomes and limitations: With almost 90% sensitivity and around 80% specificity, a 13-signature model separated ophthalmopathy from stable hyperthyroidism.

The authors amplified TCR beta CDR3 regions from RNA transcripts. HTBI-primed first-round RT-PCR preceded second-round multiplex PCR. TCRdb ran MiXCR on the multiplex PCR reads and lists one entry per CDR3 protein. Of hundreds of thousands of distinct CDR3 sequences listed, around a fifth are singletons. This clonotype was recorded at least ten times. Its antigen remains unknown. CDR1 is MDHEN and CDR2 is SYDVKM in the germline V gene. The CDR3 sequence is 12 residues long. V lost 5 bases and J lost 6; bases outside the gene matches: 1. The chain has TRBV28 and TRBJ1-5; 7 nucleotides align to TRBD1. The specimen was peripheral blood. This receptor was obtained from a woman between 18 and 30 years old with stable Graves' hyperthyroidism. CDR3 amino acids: CASSRTGQPQHF. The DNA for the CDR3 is TGTGCCAGCAGTCGGACAGGTCAGCCCCAGCATTTT.